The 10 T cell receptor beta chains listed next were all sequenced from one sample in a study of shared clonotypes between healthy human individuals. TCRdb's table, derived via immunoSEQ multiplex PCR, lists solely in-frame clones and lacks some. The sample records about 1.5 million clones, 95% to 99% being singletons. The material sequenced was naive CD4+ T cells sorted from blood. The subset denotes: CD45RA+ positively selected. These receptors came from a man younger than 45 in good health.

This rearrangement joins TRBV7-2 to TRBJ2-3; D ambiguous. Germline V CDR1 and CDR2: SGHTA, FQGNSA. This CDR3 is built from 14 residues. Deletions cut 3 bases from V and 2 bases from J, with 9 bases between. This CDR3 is CASSFRHPTDTQYF. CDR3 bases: TGTGCCAGCAGCTTTCGGCACCCCACAGATACGCAGTATTTT.

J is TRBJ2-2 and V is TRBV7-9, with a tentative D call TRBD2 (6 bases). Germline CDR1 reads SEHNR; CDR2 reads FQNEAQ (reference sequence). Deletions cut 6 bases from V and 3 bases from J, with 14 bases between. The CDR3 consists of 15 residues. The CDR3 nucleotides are TGTGCCAGCAGTTCTCTGGCGGGATACACCGGGGAGCTGTTTTTT. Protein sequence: CASSSLAGYTGELFF.

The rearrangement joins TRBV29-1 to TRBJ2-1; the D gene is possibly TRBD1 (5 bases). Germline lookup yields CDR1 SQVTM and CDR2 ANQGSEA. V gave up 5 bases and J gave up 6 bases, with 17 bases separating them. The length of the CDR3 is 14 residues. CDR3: CSVRTGRPLNEQFF. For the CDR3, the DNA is TGCAGCGTTCGAACAGGACGACCCCTCAATGAGCAGTTCTTC.

The CDR3 DNA sequence: TGTGCCAGCACCCCTATGCCGACAGGCTATACAGATACGCAGTATTTT. Translation gives CASTPMPTGYTDTQYF. The chain recombines TRBV7-9 with TRBJ2-3; tentative D call: TRBD1 (6 bases). CDR1 and CDR2 from the germline V gene are SEHNR and FQNEAQ (reference sequence). This CDR3 contains 16 residues. Trimming pared 7 bases from V and 3 bases from J, leaving 20 bases between.

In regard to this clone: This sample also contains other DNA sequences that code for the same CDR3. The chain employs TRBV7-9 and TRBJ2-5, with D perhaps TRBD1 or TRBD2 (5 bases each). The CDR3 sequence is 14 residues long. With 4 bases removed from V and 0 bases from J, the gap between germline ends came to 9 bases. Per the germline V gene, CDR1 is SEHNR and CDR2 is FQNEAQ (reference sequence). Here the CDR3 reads CASSSGAYQETQYF. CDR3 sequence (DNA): TGTGCCAGCAGCTCCGGGGCCTACCAAGAGACCCAGTACTTC. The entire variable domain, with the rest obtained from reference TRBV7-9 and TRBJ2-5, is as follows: DTGVSQNPRHKITKRGQNVTFRCDPISEHNRLYWYRQTLGQGPEFLTYFQNEAQLEKSRLLSDRFSAERPKGSFSTLEIQRTEQGDSAMYLCASSSGAYQETQYFGPGTRLLVL.

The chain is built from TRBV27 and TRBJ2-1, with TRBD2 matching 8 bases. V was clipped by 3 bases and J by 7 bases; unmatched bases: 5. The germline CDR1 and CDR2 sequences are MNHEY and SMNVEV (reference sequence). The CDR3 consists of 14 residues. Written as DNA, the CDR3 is TGTGCCAGCAGTTTGGTCGGGAGGGAAAATGAGCAGTTCTTC. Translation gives CASSLVGRENEQFF.

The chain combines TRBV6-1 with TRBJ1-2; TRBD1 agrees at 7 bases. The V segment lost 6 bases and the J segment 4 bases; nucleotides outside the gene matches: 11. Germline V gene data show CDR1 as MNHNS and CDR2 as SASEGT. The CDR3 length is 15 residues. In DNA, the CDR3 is TGTGCCAGCAGCGAGCAGACAGGGTGGTCCTATGGCTACACCTTC. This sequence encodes CASSEQTGWSYGYTF.

CDR3 amino acids: CASSPSSSYTEAFF. The CDR3 nucleotides are TGTGCCAGCAGCCCGTCCTCAAGTTACACTGAAGCTTTCTTT. V usage is TRBV9 and J usage is TRBJ1-1; D gene uncertain. The CDR3 has 14 residues. The V end was cut by 4 bases, the J end by 3 bases, with 13 bases between. Germline values: CDR1 SGDLS, CDR2 YYNGEE.

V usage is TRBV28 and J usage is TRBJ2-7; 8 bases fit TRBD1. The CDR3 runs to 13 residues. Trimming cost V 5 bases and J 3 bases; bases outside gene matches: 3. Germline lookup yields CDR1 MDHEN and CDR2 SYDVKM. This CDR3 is CASSPGQDYEQYF. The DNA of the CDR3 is TGTGCCAGCAGTCCGGGACAGGACTACGAGCAGTACTTC. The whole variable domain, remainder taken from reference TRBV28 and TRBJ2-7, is DVKVTQSSRYLVKRTGEKVFLECVQDMDHENMFWYRQDPGLGLRLIYFSYDVKMKEKGDIPEGYSVSREKKERFSLILESASTNQTSMYLCASSPGQDYEQYFGPGTRLTVT.

This CDR3 is CASSTKNTGELFF. The CDR3 coding sequence is TGTGCCAGCTCAACCAAGAACACCGGGGAGCTGTTTTTT. V and J are TRBV18 and TRBJ2-2, with unresolved D. The V end was cut by 5 bases, the J end by 1 base, with 5 bases between. The CDR3 spans 13 residues. The germline CDR1 and CDR2 sequences are KGHSH and LQKENI. The full variable domain, with the rest looked up from reference TRBV18 and TRBJ2-2, is NAGVMQNPRHLVRRRGQEARLRCSPMKGHSHVYWYRQLPEEGLKFMVYLQKENIIDESGMPKERFSAEFPKEGPSILRIQQVVRGDSAAYFCASSTKNTGELFFGEGSRLTVL.